This T cell receptor (beta chain) was sequenced during a study of shared clonotypes between healthy human individuals. In the study overall: Each donor's CD4 naive and CD4 memory cells filled three plates apiece, CD8 naive two, and CD8 memory one.

Germline CDR1 is MNHNS and CDR2 is SASEGT. V gave up 2 bases and J gave up 3 bases, with 17 bases separating them. The CDR3 has 16 residues. TCRdb's table, derived via immunoSEQ multiplex PCR, lists solely in-frame clones and lacks some. The data show around 2.1 million clones, with more than 85% seen just once and 1.5% to 2% held by the top ten. In the case of this clone: What it binds is not known.

Naivety among CD8 cells was defined by CD45RO negativity and positive CCR7 selection, thereby excluding terminally differentiated effector memory CD45RA+ cells. The study's findings and limits: When compared with the clonotypes that were shared by all four sorted-subset donors, the non-shared clonotypes turned out to have lower generation probabilities. Even with large depth, rarefaction showed that sorted-subset sequencing was incomplete.

The chain couples TRBV6-1 to TRBJ2-7; possible D gene TRBD1, 6 bases. The clonotype originates from a man in his late teens or twenties in good health. Some clones in this sample may be carry-over from other donors' samples. The material sequenced was naive CD8+ T cells from PBMCs. The CDR3 nucleotides are TGTGCCAGCAGTGAAAGGAGCGTACTAGGGGGCTACGAGCAGTACTTC. Residues: CASSERSVLGGYEQYF.